Below are 26 T cell receptor beta chains sequenced from a single sample in a study of response to subunit inactivated influenza vaccine. Each CDR3 protein gets one entry after TCRdb re-called the RT-PCR reads with MiXCR. The sample has approximately 520,000 distinct CDR3 sequences; roughly 25% are singletons. The specimen was CD4+ T cells sorted from PBMCs, collected 5 days after vaccination. These TCRs come from a man aged 50-59 years who received an inactivated influenza vaccine.

This clonotype has a handful of counts. The rearrangement uses TRBV29-1 and TRBJ2-5, with 9 bases lining up with TRBD1. J was trimmed by 5 bases and V by 5 bases; bases with no gene match: 9. Germline-derived CDR1 and CDR2 are SQVTM and ANQGSEA. CDR3 length: 14 residues. CDR3 coding DNA: TGCAGCGTTCAAACAGGGGGCGCGAGGGAGACCCAGTACTTC. Encoded protein: CSVQTGGARETQYF.

V usage is TRBV4-2 and J usage is TRBJ1-5; D gene ambiguous. CDR1 and CDR2 (germline): LGHNA, YNFKEQ. V dropped 0 bases and J dropped 7 bases, with 13 bases sitting between them. The CDR3 totals 15 residues. As DNA, the CDR3 is TGTGCCAGCAGCCAAGATTTAAAGGGTCGGCAGCCCCAGCATTTT. The encoded protein is CASSQDLKGRQPQHF.

V and J are TRBV7-2 and TRBJ2-3; TRBD2 matches 9 bases. This CDR3 has 16 residues. Germline V CDR1 and CDR2: SGHTA, FQGNSA. The V gene end was trimmed by 4 bases and the J gene end by 5 bases; junction bases not matched to a gene: 10. The DNA of the CDR3 is TGTGCCAGCAGCTCCCCAGCGGGGGGCAGAAAAGATACGCAGTATTTT. It is translated as CASSSPAGGRKDTQYF. Combining the CDR3 with reference TRBV7-2 and TRBJ2-3 gives the whole variable domain GAGVSQSPSNKVTEKGKDVELRCDPISGHTALYWYRQSLGQGLEFLIYFQGNSAPDKSGLPSDRFSAERTGGSVSTLTIQRTQQEDSAVYLCASSSPAGGRKDTQYFGPGTRLTVL.

This sequence joins TRBV10-3 and TRBJ2-4, with D possibly TRBD2 on 5 matching bases. The germline V and J ends were trimmed by 2 bases and 0 bases, with 11 bases remaining between them. The germline V gene encodes CDR1 ENHRY and CDR2 SYGVKD. This CDR3 spans 16 amino acids. Here the CDR3 DNA reads TGTGCCATCAGTGAGAAAGCGGATCTAGCCAAAAACATTCAGTACTTC. It yields the protein CAISEKADLAKNIQYF.

This clonotype was counted a few times. The J gene is TRBJ2-5, the V gene TRBV5-6; D call uncertain. CDR3 length equals 16 residues. Trimming pared 3 bases from V and 0 bases from J, leaving 15 bases between. Germline V gene sequence: CDR1 SGHDT, CDR2 YYEEEE. The CDR3 bases are TGTGCCAGCAGCTCCCTTTCAAAACCAGACCAAGAGACCCAGTACTTC. This encodes CASSSLSKPDQETQYF.

The CDR3 loop reads CASRHLRLTGANVLTF. The CDR3 bases are TGTGCCAGCAGACACCTCCGGTTGACTGGGGCCAACGTCCTGACTTTC. The chain carries TRBV6-2 or TRBV6-3 and TRBJ2-6; unclear D gene. Germline V lookup: CDR1 MNHEY, CDR2 SVGEGT. There are 16 residues in the CDR3. The V and J ends lost 6 bases and 2 bases respectively, with 14 bases between them.

The chain joins TRBV29-1 to TRBJ2-1; D gene uncertain. V lost 6 bases to trimming and J lost 4 bases, with 13 bases between them. Germline V CDR1 and CDR2: SQVTM, ANQGSEA. The CDR3 contains 13 residues. In nucleotides, the CDR3 is TGCAGCGTGCCCCTTCTGGCTTACAATGAGCAGTTCTTC. Its protein product is CSVPLLAYNEQFF.

The chain combines TRBV9 with TRBJ2-4; D is uncertain. Germline CDR1 is SGDLS and CDR2 is YYNGEE. Trimming removed 4 bases from V and 9 bases from J, with 11 bases in between. The CDR3 is made up of 12 amino acids. CDR3 coding DNA: TGTGCCAGCAGCCCCCATCCGGGCATTCAGTACTTC. It yields the protein CASSPHPGIQYF.

To note about this clonotype: One junction end does not reproduce the germline sequence, and a read error may be involved. Written as DNA, the CDR3 is TGCAGTGCTTCTGGACTAGCGGGAGGGCCCTGCCGATTC. Protein sequence: CSASGLAGGPCRF. This chain links TRBV20-1 with TRBJ2-7, with 15 bases that match TRBD2. Looked up from germline, CDR1 is DFQATT and CDR2 is SNEGSKA (reference sequence). The CDR3 loop spans 13 amino acids.

V is TRBV7-2 and J is TRBJ2-1; 11 nucleotides align to TRBD2. The V gene end was trimmed by 5 bases and the J gene end by 5 bases; junction bases not matched to a gene: 5. The CDR3 is made up of 15 amino acids. Germline V gene sequence: CDR1 SGHTA, CDR2 FQGNSA. This chain's CDR3 is CASSPTSGANNEQFF. The DNA of the CDR3 is TGTGCCAGCAGCCCGACTAGCGGGGCCAACAATGAGCAGTTCTTC.

The sample holds a few counts of this clonotype. The chain carries TRBV20-1 and TRBJ2-5, with TRBD2 matching 9 bases. This CDR3 comprises 16 residues. Looked up from germline, CDR1 is DFQATT and CDR2 is SNEGSKA (reference sequence). The J segment lost 0 bases and the V segment lost 1 base, leaving 6 bases of the junction unmatched. CDR3 nucleotides: TGCAGTGCTAGAGTCTGGGCTAGCGGGAACCAAGAGACCCAGTACTTC. It encodes CSARVWASGNQETQYF.

This clonotype was counted only a few times. This chain joins TRBV5-1 and TRBJ2-7; 8 nucleotides agree with TRBD1. After removal of 4 bases from V and 5 bases from J, the junction contained 11 bases not matched to a gene. Germline CDR1 and CDR2: SGHRS and YFSETQ. CDR3 length: 15 amino acids. Written as DNA, the CDR3 is TGCGCCAGCAGCACCACTGGACAGGGTCGGGACGAGCAGTACTTC. Its translation is CASSTTGQGRDEQYF.

This clonotype was found a few times. The V and J genes are TRBV5-1 and TRBJ2-3, with a possible D match to TRBD1 (6 bases). Germline lookup yields CDR1 SGHRS and CDR2 YFSETQ. Trimming left V 2 bases short and J 2 bases short, with 9 bases between. The CDR3 totals 14 residues. The DNA of the CDR3 is TGCGCCAGCAGCTTCGGACAGAACACAGATACGCAGTATTTT. This codes for CASSFGQNTDTQYF.

The chain has TRBV9 and TRBJ2-6; D is unresolved. The germline CDR1 and CDR2 sequences are SGDLS and YYNGEE. The CDR3 has 15 residues. Trimming stripped 4 bases from V and 0 bases from J, with 8 bases between. CDR3: CASSPRLSGANVLTF. The CDR3 DNA reads TGTGCCAGCAGCCCCCGTCTCTCTGGGGCCAACGTCCTGACTTTC.

The CDR3 sequence is CSASPEGLGYTF. CDR3 nucleotides: TGCAGTGCTAGCCCCGAGGGGCTTGGCTACACCTTC. The chain joins TRBV20-1 to TRBJ1-2; maybe TRBD1 (5 bases). This CDR3 has 12 residues. Germline V gene sequence: CDR1 DFQATT, CDR2 SNEGSKA (reference sequence). Trimming took 3 bases from V and 7 from J, leaving 12 bases between them.

J is TRBJ2-5 and V is TRBV6-2 or TRBV6-3, with D perhaps TRBD2 (6 bases). The CDR3 has 16 amino acids. CDR1 and CDR2 (germline): MNHEY, SVGEGT. V dropped 0 bases and J dropped 4 bases, with 15 bases sitting between them. Here the CDR3 reads CASSYSKLGLRETQYF. DNA for the CDR3: TGTGCCAGCAGTTACTCGAAATTGGGACTGCGAGAGACCCAGTACTTC.

The chain uses TRBV15 and TRBJ2-7; no definite D call. Germline V gene sequence: CDR1 LNHNV, CDR2 YYDKDF (reference sequence). V was trimmed by 1 base and J by 5 bases, leaving 6 bases between them. The CDR3 extends over 12 amino acids. The CDR3 DNA is TGTGCCACCAGCAGAGTCACCCACGAGCAGTACTTC. As protein: CATSRVTHEQYF.

On this clonotype itself: Relative to the germline gene, one junction end is altered; a read error may explain this. The V and J genes are TRBV3-1 and TRBJ2-1, with 12 positions matching TRBD2. The germline gives CDR1 LGHDT, CDR2 YNNKEL (reference sequence). CDR3 length: 16 residues. The CDR3 DNA is TGTGCCAGCAGCGAAGACCCTAGCGGGGGGGCAAATGAGCAGTTCTTC. Translating it yields CASSEDPSGGANEQFF.

The chain is built from TRBV2 and TRBJ2-7; TRBD2 is a possible D gene (5 bases). The CDR3 has 12 amino acids. Germline-derived CDR1 and CDR2 are SNHLY and FYNNEI. The V and J ends lost 4 bases and 3 bases respectively, with 7 bases between them. The CDR3 is CASSGGYYEQYF. The CDR3 region has the DNA TGTGCCAGCAGTGGCGGGTACTACGAGCAGTACTTC.

The rearrangement uses TRBV12-3 or TRBV12-4 and TRBJ2-7; TRBD2 is a possible D gene (7 bases). This CDR3 spans 13 amino acids. Trimming removed 8 bases at V and 4 bases at J, with 15 bases between. The chain's CDR3 is CASSMGGPYEQYF. The CDR3 bases are TGTGCCAGCTCTATGGGGGGGCCATACGAGCAGTACTTC.

This clonotype was seen a few times. This sequence joins TRBV7-3 and TRBJ2-2, with D maybe TRBD2 (5 bases). The V gene lost 6 bases and the J gene lost 0 bases, with 14 bases spanning the gap. The CDR3 totals 16 residues. Germline assignment: CDR1 SGHTA and CDR2 FQGTGA. The CDR3, as DNA: TGTGCCAGCAGGAGAGGAGCGGCATCGAACACCGGGGAGCTGTTTTTT. Protein: CASRRGAASNTGELFF.

This clonotype has just a few counts. V and J are TRBV6-1 and TRBJ2-1, with TRBD2 as a possible D gene (6 bases). Trimming cost V 5 bases and J 8 bases, with 19 bases left between them. From germline, CDR1 is MNHNS and CDR2 SASEGT. The CDR3 is 15 amino acids. The CDR3: CASSRGLAKFDEQFF. The CDR3 nucleotides read TGTGCCAGCAGTCGAGGCCTAGCGAAATTCGATGAGCAGTTCTTC.

This clonotype was seen more than once but under ten times. The chain joins TRBV9 to TRBJ1-5; D gene unclear. CDR3 length: 16 residues. Germline CDR1 is SGDLS and CDR2 is YYNGEE. Trimming shortened V by 0 bases and J by 4 bases, and 14 bases separated the two germline ends. This CDR3 is CASSVDPDGINQPQHF. DNA of the CDR3: TGTGCCAGCAGCGTAGATCCGGACGGGATTAATCAGCCCCAGCATTTT. Full variable domain (remainder filled in from reference TRBV9 and TRBJ1-5): DSGVTQTPKHLITATGQRVTLRCSPRSGDLSVYWYQQSLDQGLQFLIQYYNGEERAKGNILERFSAQQFPDLHSELNLSSLELGDSALYFCASSVDPDGINQPQHFGDGTRLSIL.

V usage is TRBV21-1 and J usage is TRBJ2-7; no DNA check was done on the table's D call, TRBD1. TRBV21-1 is flagged as a pseudogene. The CDR3 runs 17 residues. CDR3 sequence reads: CASSKVVQDRPGYEQYF. In nucleotides, the CDR3 is TGTGCCAGCAGCAAAGTTGTGCAGGACAGGCCGGGGTACGAGCAGTACTTC.

In this sample, this clonotype turned up a few times. V and J are TRBV10-3 and TRBJ1-5; D call uncertain. CDR1 ENHRY and CDR2 SYGVKD come from the germline V gene. Deletions cut 3 bases from V and 6 bases from J, with 9 bases between. CDR3 length: 13 residues. The CDR3 bases are TGTGCCATCAGTGAAAGGGAGGGTCAGCCCCAGCATTTT. It encodes CAISEREGQPQHF.

The rearrangement uses TRBV24-1 and TRBJ2-2, with TRBD1 identical over 8 bases. Germline values: CDR1 KGHDR, CDR2 SFDVKD. The CDR3 is 15 residues long. Trimming took 7 bases from V and 2 from J; bases not matched to a gene: 5. The CDR3 loop reads CATRGRGLNTGELFF. The CDR3 region has the DNA TGTGCCACCAGAGGCAGGGGGCTTAACACCGGGGAGCTGTTTTTT.